This record looks at one TCR beta chain sequence and its context. Antigen specificity is unknown. The data derive from a study of T cell responses to AZD1222 COVID-19 vaccine. Germline V lookup: CDR1 MNHNS, CDR2 SASEGT. Trimming removed 2 bases at V and 6 bases at J, with 11 bases between. The CDR3 is 14 amino acids. Produced via immunoSEQ multiplex PCR; TCRdb's table is partial and in-frame only. The table lists approximately 80,000 clones, 85% to 90% of them singletons. Study results and limitations: The number of AZD1222 recipients seropositive at baseline was only five or six.

This chain links TRBV6-1 with TRBJ2-1; D possibly corresponds to TRBD1 (6 bases). The clonotype was recovered from an adult in good health. The input for sequencing was peripheral blood, taken on day 0 of AZD1222 vaccination. CDR3 in amino acids: CASSESGQSNEQFF. The CDR3 DNA is TGTGCCAGCAGTGAATCCGGACAGTCCAATGAGCAGTTCTTC.